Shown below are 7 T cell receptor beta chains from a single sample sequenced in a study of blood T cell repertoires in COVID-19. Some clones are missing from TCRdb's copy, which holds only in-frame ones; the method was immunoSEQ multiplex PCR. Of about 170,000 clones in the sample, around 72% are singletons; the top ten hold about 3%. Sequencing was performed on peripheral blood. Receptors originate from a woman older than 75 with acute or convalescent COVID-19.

As DNA, the CDR3 is TGTGCCACCAGTGCGGACTTCTCCAATGAGCAGTTCTTC. It encodes CATSADFSNEQFF. The chain recombines TRBV24-1 with TRBJ2-1, with D possibly being TRBD2 (5 bases). Trimming cost V 5 bases and J 6 bases, with 10 bases left between them. This CDR3 has 13 amino acids. The germline V gene encodes CDR1 KGHDR and CDR2 SFDVKD.

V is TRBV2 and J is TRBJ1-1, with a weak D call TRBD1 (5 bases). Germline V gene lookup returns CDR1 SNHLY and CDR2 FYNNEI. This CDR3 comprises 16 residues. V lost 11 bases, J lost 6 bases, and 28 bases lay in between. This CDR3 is CAGSTHRTGGVAEAFF. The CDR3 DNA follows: TGTGCCGGATCGACCCACCGGACTGGAGGGGTCGCTGAAGCTTTCTTT.

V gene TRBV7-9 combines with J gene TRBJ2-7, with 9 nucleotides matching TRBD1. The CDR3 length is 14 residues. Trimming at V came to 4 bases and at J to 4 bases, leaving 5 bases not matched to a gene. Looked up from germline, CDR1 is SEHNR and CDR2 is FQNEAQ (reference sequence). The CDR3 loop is CASSYGQGIYEQYF. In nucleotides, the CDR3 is TGTGCCAGCAGCTACGGACAGGGGATTTACGAGCAGTACTTC. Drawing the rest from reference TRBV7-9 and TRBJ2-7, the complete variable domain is DTGVSQNPRHKITKRGQNVTFRCDPISEHNRLYWYRQTLGQGPEFLTYFQNEAQLEKSRLLSDRFSAERPKGSFSTLEIQRTEQGDSAMYLCASSYGQGIYEQYFGPGTRLTVT.

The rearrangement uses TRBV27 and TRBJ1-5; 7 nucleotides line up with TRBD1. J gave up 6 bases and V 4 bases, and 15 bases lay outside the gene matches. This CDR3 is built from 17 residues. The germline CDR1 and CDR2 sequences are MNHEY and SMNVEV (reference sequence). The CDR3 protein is CASSSYGTAGSVQPQHF. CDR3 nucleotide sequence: TGTGCCAGCAGTTCTTACGGGACAGCAGGTTCTGTTCAGCCCCAGCATTTT.

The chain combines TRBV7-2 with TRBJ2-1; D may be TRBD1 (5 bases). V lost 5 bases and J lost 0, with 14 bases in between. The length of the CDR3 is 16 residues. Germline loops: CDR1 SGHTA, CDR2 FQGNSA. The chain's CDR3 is CASSHFDSSSYNEQFF. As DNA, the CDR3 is TGTGCCAGCAGCCACTTTGACAGTAGCTCCTACAATGAGCAGTTCTTC.

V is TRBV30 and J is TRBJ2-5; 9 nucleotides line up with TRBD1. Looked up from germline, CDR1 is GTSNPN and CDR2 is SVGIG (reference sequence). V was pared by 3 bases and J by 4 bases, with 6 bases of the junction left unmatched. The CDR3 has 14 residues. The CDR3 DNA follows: TGTGCCTGGAGCGCGACAGGGGGGGGAGAGACCCAGTACTTC. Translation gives CAWSATGGGETQYF.

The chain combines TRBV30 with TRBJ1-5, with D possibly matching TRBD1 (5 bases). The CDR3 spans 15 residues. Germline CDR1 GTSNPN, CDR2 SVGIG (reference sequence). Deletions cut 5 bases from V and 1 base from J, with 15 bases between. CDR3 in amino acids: CAWSIGWGSNQPQHF. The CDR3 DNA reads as TGTGCCTGGTCAATTGGCTGGGGCAGCAATCAGCCCCAGCATTTT.